A selection of T cell receptor beta chains follows, all from one sample in a study of cytomegalovirus exposure and HLA in healthy donors. Sequencing was performed with immunoSEQ multiplex PCR; in TCRdb, only in-frame clones are kept and a portion is missing. Here the sample spans some 100,000 clones, roughly 79% being singletons. Sequenced: PBMCs. Receptors were obtained from a woman aged 25 to 39 in good health and CMV-seronegative. Each CDR3 is given with its conserved first and last residue. D genes are given only for firm matches. Size is stated for part of the rows, as once, few or many counts, or as a class when the clone is expanded.

TRBJ2-7,TRBV4-2,TRBD1,.,TGTGCCAGCAGCCAAGATCATCGTCCGGGACAGGGGGACTACGAGCAGTACTTC,CASSQDHRPGQGDYEQYF
TRBJ2-3,TRBV10-3,TRBD2,.,TGTGCCATCAGTGAGTCGAGGACTAGCGGGATTGCAGATACGCAGTATTTT,CAISESRTSGIADTQYF
TRBJ2-7,TRBV5-1,.,.,TGCGCCAGCAGCGGAGAAAACTCCTACGAGCAGTACTTC,CASSGENSYEQYF
TRBJ2-5,TRBV28,.,.,TGTGCCAGCAGCCCGGGGTACTCCTACAGGGTAAAAATCCAAGAGACCCAGTACTTC,CASSPGYSYRVKIQETQYF
TRBJ2-7,TRBV2,TRBD2,.,TGTGCCAGCATTCTAGCGGGAGGTCGCGAGCAGTACTTC,CASILAGGREQYF
TRBJ2-7,TRBV14,TRBD2,once,TGTGCCAGCAGCCCTTTAGCGGGGCGCTACGAGCAGTACTTC,CASSPLAGRYEQYF
TRBJ2-2,TRBV6-1,TRBD2,.,TGTGCCAGCAGTCTAGCGGGCACCGGGGAGCTGTTTTTT,CASSLAGTGELFF
TRBJ1-2,TRBV2,.,.,TGTGCCAGCAAACAGCCGCTCTATGGCTACACCTTC,CASKQPLYGYTF
TRBJ2-1,TRBV5-6,.,.,TGTGCCAGCAGCTTGGCTACTAGTAGGCACAATGAGCAGTTCTTC,CASSLATSRHNEQFF
TRBJ2-3,TRBV7-8,TRBD1,few,TGTGCCAGCAGCCAAAGGGGGCTGAGCGATACGCAGTATTTT,CASSQRGLSDTQYF
TRBJ2-5,TRBV7-2,.,.,TGTGCCAGCAGCCTCTTTGTATTACAAGAGACCCAGTACTTC,CASSLFVLQETQYF
TRBJ1-1,TRBV5-6,.,few,TGTGCCAGCAGCTACGAGCGGGGCACTGAAGCTTTCTTT,CASSYERGTEAFF
TRBJ2-7,TRBV11-2,.,.,TGTGCCAGCAGCTTAGATAACTACGAGCAGTACTTC,CASSLDNYEQYF
TRBJ2-5,TRBV19,.,.,TGTGCCAGTAGTCCATTAGGGCTAGGAGGGGAGACCCAGTACTTC,CASSPLGLGGETQYF
TRBJ2-1,TRBV5-4,TRBD2,.,TGTGCCAGCAGCTGGCTAGCGGGAGGAATAAATGAGCAGTTCTTC,CASSWLAGGINEQFF
TRBJ1-2,TRBV5-4,TRBD1,once,TGTGCCAGCAGCCAGAGGGACAGACAAAGTAACTATGGCTACACCTTC,CASSQRDRQSNYGYTF
TRBJ2-7,TRBV27,TRBD2,.,TGTGCCAGCAGTTCTGGGGGGGTTGGCGACTACGAGCAGTACTTC,CASSSGGVGDYEQYF
TRBJ2-2,TRBV5-1,.,.,TGCGCCAGCAGCACCCAAGGGCTAGCTGGCCCGGGCGGGGAGCTGTTTTTT,CASSTQGLAGPGGELFF
TRBJ1-2,TRBV5-6,TRBD1,.,TGTGCCAGCAGCCTGGGCGGACAGGGGACTGGCTACACCTTC,CASSLGGQGTGYTF
TRBJ2-1,TRBV30,.,.,TGTGCCTGGAGTGTCGATAACACCTTTAATGAGCAGTTCTTC,CAWSVDNTFNEQFF
TRBJ2-7,TRBV6-1,TRBD2,.,TGTGCCAGCAGTGCCGAACCTCCGGGACTAGGGGGAGAAGAGCAGTACTTC,CASSAEPPGLGGEEQYF
TRBJ2-3,TRBV18,TRBD1,few,TGTGCCAGCTCGGCCAGACAGGGCGGCACAGATACGCAGTATTTT,CASSARQGGTDTQYF
TRBJ2-3,TRBV29-1,TRBD2,.,TGCAGCACTGGTGTACGGGAGGCCAGCACAGATACGCAGTATTTT,CSTGVREASTDTQYF
TRBJ1-1,TRBV2,TRBD1,medium-sized,TGTGCCAGCAGTGAGGGACAGGGATTATTGAACACTGAAGCTTTCTTT,CASSEGQGLLNTEAFF
TRBJ2-3,TRBV6-4,TRBD1,once,TGTGCCAGCAGTTTCTCCGGGACAGGGGCAGTTGATACGCAGTATTTT,CASSFSGTGAVDTQYF
TRBJ2-7,TRBV27,.,few,TGTGCCAGCAGACTGATCGAGCAGTACTTC,CASRLIEQYF
TRBJ2-2,TRBV13,TRBD1,.,TGTGCCAGCAGCTTGGCCGGGACAGGGAACACCGGGGAGCTGTTTTTT,CASSLAGTGNTGELFF
TRBJ2-3,TRBV11-3,.,once,TGTGCCAGCAGCTTAGGAAGTCGTCTAGCCGTAGGGACAGATACGCAGTATTTT,CASSLGSRLAVGTDTQYF
TRBJ2-5,TRBV6-5,.,.,TGTGCCAGCAGGCTCACAGGGCGTGAGACCCAGTACTTC,CASRLTGRETQYF
TRBJ1-4,TRBV7-9,.,few,TGTGCCAGCAGCTTCAGTACCCTTGAAAAACTGTTTTTT,CASSFSTLEKLFF
TRBJ2-3,TRBV7-8,.,.,TGTGCCAGCAGCTCCGGTAGCGGTTTCTCTCCGGCGGCAGATACGCAGTATTTT,CASSSGSGFSPAADTQYF
TRBJ2-2,TRBV6-6,TRBD1,.,TGTGCCAGCGGGGGACAGGGGGCGGGGACCGGGGAGCTGTTTTTT,CASGGQGAGTGELFF
TRBJ2-1,TRBV6-1,TRBD2,.,TGTGCCAGCAGTGAAGCGAGCGGGGCCTACAATGAGCAGTTCTTC,CASSEASGAYNEQFF
TRBJ2-1,TRBV7-2,TRBD2,once,TGTGCCAGCGGGACTAGCTCCTACAATGAGCAGTTCTTC,CASGTSSYNEQFF
TRBJ2-3,TRBV9,TRBD1,few,TGTGCCAGCAGCGTAGAGGGTCACAGGGGGCAGAGCACAGATACGCAGTATTTT,CASSVEGHRGQSTDTQYF
TRBJ1-2,TRBV6-5,TRBD1,.,TGTGCCAGTAAGACAGGGTACGATGGCTACACCTTC,CASKTGYDGYTF
TRBJ2-7,TRBV10-1,.,.,TGCGCCAGCAGCGGTCCGTCTTCCTACGAGCAGTACTTC,CASSGPSSYEQYF
TRBJ2-7,TRBV5-1,TRBD1,.,TGCGCCAGCAGCTTAGAACCCTTCGGGACAGGGGACTACGAGCAGTACTTC,CASSLEPFGTGDYEQYF
TRBJ2-3,TRBV5-1,TRBD1,once,TGCGCCAGCAGTCGCTATCCGGGACAGGGGATAGATACGCAGTATTTT,CASSRYPGQGIDTQYF
TRBJ2-5,TRBV18,.,.,TGTGCCAGCTCACCGCGGACTACGTACCAAGAGACCCAGTACTTC,CASSPRTTYQETQYF
TRBJ2-1,TRBV27,.,.,TGTGCCAGCAGTGCAACCGGGTTCTACAATGAGCAGTTCTTC,CASSATGFYNEQFF
TRBJ1-2,TRBV6-1,.,.,TGTGCCAGCAGTTTTTCGTATCGCTATGGCTACACCTTC,CASSFSYRYGYTF